This paragraph reports one TCR beta chain. The record originates from a study of T-cell reconstitution after alpha-beta-depleted transplantation in children. Trimming took 3 bases from V and 0 from J; bases not matched to a gene: 2. Germline CDR1 and CDR2: MRHNA and SNTAGT. This CDR3 is built from 17 residues. Preparation of the TCRbeta library was carried out with unique molecular identifiers. One entry per CDR3 protein results from TCRdb running MiXCR on the PCR reads. Of around 400,000 distinct CDR3 sequences detected, roughly 11% appear once; the ten largest clones hold roughly 5%. Sequenced material: PBMCs from the stem cell graft donor, taken from the stem cell graft. This chain uses TRBV6-4 with TRBJ2-2, with 12 positions matching TRBD2. The sequence derives from a human donor who donated a stem cell graft to a child with acute myeloid leukemia. CDR3 region: CASSELAGGPNTGELFF. The CDR3 bases are TGTGCCAGCAGTGAACTAGCGGGGGGACCGAACACCGGGGAGCTGTTTTTT.